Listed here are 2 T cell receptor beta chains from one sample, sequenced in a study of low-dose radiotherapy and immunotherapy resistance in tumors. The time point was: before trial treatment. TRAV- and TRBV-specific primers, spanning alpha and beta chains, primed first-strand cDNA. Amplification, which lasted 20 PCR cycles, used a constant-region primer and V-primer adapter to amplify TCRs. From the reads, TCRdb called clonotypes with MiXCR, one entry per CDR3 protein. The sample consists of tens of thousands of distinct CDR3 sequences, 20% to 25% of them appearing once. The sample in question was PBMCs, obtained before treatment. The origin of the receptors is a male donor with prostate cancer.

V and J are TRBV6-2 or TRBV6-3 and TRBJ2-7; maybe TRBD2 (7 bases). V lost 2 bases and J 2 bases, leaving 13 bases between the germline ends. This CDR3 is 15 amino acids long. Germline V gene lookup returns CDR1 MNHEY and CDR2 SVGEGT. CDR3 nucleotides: TGTGCCAGCAGTTACCTGGGGGGGGCAGCCTACGAGCAGTACTTC. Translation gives CASSYLGGAAYEQYF.

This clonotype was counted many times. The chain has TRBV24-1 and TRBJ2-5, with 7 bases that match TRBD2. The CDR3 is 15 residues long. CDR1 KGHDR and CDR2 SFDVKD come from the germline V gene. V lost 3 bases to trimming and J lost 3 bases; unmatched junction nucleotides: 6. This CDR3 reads CATSDGTAGEETQYF. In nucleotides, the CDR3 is TGTGCCACCAGTGATGGCACGGCGGGGGAAGAGACCCAGTACTTC.